This T cell receptor (beta chain) was retrieved from a study of shared clonotypes between healthy human individuals. Remarks on this clone: Its matching antigen is unknown.

CDR1 is KGHSH and CDR2 is LQKENI in the germline V gene. The CDR3 runs 15 residues. V lost 2 bases and J lost 5, with 16 bases in between. Findings and caveats of the study: Clonotype sharing among donors was expected to depend on sequencing depth.

Once extracted for a subset, genomic DNA was divided evenly among several immunoSEQ plates. TCRdb keeps only in-frame clones here, not all; method: immunoSEQ multiplex PCR. The sample carries more than 1.2 million clones, around 98.5% recorded once. The sequencing input was naive CD4+ T cells sorted from blood. Subset: CD45RA+ positively selected. This TCR derives from a young man in good health. The rearrangement joins TRBV18 to TRBJ2-7; D may be TRBD2 (5 bases). CDR3 in DNA: TGTGCCAGCTCACCATCGGGCCTAGCACCCCACGAGCAGTACTTC. Protein sequence: CASSPSGLAPHEQYF.